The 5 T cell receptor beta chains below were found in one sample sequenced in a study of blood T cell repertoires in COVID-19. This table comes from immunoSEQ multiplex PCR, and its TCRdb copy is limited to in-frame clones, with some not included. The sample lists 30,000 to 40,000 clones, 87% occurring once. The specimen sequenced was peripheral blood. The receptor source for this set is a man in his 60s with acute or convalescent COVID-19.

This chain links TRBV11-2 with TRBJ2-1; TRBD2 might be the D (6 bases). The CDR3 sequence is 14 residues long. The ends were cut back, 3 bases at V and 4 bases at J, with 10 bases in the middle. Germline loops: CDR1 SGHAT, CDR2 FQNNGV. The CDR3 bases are TGTGCCAGCAGCTTGGAGGGTCAGTACAATGAGCAGTTCTTC. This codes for CASSLEGQYNEQFF.

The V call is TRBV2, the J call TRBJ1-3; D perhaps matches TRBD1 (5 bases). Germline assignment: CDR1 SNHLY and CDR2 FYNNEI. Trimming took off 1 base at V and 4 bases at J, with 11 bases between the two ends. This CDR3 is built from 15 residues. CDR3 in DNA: TGTGCCAGCAGTGAAGGTGCCAGGGCCGGAAACACCATATATTTT. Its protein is CASSEGARAGNTIYF.

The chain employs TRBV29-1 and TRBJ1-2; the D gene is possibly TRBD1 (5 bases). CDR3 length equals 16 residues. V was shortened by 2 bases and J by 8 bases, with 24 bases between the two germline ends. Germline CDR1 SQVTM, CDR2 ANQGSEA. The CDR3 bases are TGCAGCGTTGAAATAGTTGGGGGGACCGGTCTGGGAGGCTACACCTTC. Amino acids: CSVEIVGGTGLGGYTF. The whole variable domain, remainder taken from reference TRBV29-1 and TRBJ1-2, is SAVISQKPSRDICQRGTSLTIQCQVDSQVTMMFWYRQQPGQSLTLIATANQGSEATYESGFVIDKFPISRPNLTFSTLTVSNMSPEDSSIYLCSVEIVGGTGLGGYTFGSGTRLTVV.

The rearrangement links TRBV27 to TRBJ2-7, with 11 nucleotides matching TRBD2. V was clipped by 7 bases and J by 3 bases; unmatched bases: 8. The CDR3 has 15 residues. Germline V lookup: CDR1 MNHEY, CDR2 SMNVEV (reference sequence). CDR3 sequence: CASKGWTSGLYEQYF. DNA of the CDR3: TGTGCCAGCAAGGGTTGGACTAGCGGGCTCTACGAGCAGTACTTC.

DNA for the CDR3: TGTGCCAGCAGCTTTCAGGGAGGAGCTGAAGCTTTCTTT. Translation: CASSFQGGAEAFF. V is TRBV13 and J is TRBJ1-1, with a weak D call TRBD1 (5 bases). V was trimmed by 3 bases and J by 6 bases, leaving 11 bases between them. This CDR3 has 13 residues. From germline, CDR1 is PRHDT and CDR2 FYEKMQ (reference sequence).